This T cell receptor beta chain was sequenced during a study of T cell repertoires in cytomegalovirus infection. TCRdb itself ran the reads through MiXCR, one entry per CDR3 protein. The sample includes 200,000 to 300,000 distinct CDR3 sequences, 12% to 15% of them seen just once. This clonotype was found many times. The CDR3 is made up of 14 amino acids. Germline assignment: CDR1 DFQATT and CDR2 SNEGSKA (reference sequence). The V segment lost 5 bases and the J segment 1 base; nucleotides outside the gene matches: 4. V usage is TRBV20-1 and J usage is TRBJ2-2; 7 nucleotides line up with TRBD2. Source material: PBMCs. The sequence was collected from a human donor in good health (CMV status not recorded). Some clones in this sample may be carry-over from other donors' samples. The CDR3 DNA reads TGCAGTGCTCCCCCGGGGGGGAACACCGGGGAGCTGTTTTTT. It encodes CSAPPGGNTGELFF.